This T cell receptor (beta chain) was sequenced for a study of post-analysis software for immune sequencing data. General study results and limits: Significantly lower normalized Chao1 diversity was seen in multiple sclerosis patients than in controls. Patients carried a few TRBV segments more frequently than controls did, and TRBV5-6, TRBV5-1 and TRBV20-1 were among them.

CDR1 is SQVTM and CDR2 is ANQGSEA in the germline V gene. The CDR3 is 12 amino acids. V trimming: 7 bases; J trimming: 2 bases; junction bases outside the gene matches: 2. Included in the TCR beta cDNA libraries were unique molecular identifiers. TCRdb reprocessed the PCR reads with MiXCR, giving one entry per CDR3 protein. Of 650,000 to 850,000 distinct CDR3 sequences in the sample, roughly 58% were seen once. This clonotype came up a few times. The antigen remains undetermined. The sample consisted of blood. The V and J genes are TRBV29-1 and TRBJ1-2; TRBD1 matches at 9 bases. The receptor's source is a girl between 10 and 17 years old with multiple sclerosis. CDR3 nucleotides: TGCAGCGCCGGACAGGGGAACTATGGCTACACCTTC. This sequence encodes CSAGQGNYGYTF. Using reference TRBV29-1 and TRBJ1-2 for the parts outside the CDR3, the full variable domain is SAVISQKPSRDICQRGTSLTIQCQVDSQVTMMFWYRQQPGQSLTLIATANQGSEATYESGFVIDKFPISRPNLTFSTLTVSNMSPEDSSIYLCSAGQGNYGYTFGSGTRLTVV.